This T cell receptor beta chain was obtained from a study of OX40 agonist ivuxolimab in advanced cancers. Clones were sequenced by immunoSEQ multiplex PCR, and TCRdb holds only the in-frame ones, with some missing. The sample records about 48,000 clones, about 81% being singletons. The CDR3 extends over 18 amino acids. The trim removed 4 bases at V and 1 base at J, leaving 7 bases unmatched. Germline lookup yields CDR1 LGHNA and CDR2 YNFKEQ. The V gene is TRBV4-2, the J gene TRBJ2-3; 14 bases agree with TRBD2. The starting material was CD4+ or CD8+ T cells sorted from blood, obtained in a trial of the OX40 agonist ivuxolimab. The clonotype comes from an adult with an advanced solid tumor such as melanoma, head and neck, liver or kidney cancer. In nucleotides, the CDR3 is TGTGCCAGCAGCCTCAGACTAGCGGGAGGGTCTGGCACAGATACGCAGTATTTT. Its translation: CASSLRLAGGSGTDTQYF.